This TCR beta chain derives from a study of OX40 agonist ivuxolimab in advanced cancers. The wider study: Patients were dosed with the agonistic anti-OX40 (CD134) antibody ivuxolimab. A history of anti-PD-1, anti-PD-L1 or anti-CTLA-4 therapy was acceptable, and approximately 40% had some. Overall study results and limits: What antigens the expanded peripheral T cells recognized was never established.

Generated by immunoSEQ multiplex PCR, the TCRdb table keeps only in-frame clones and is missing some. The table records under 150,000 clones, 85% to 90% of them present only once. This CDR3 region has 15 residues. V lost 3 bases to trimming and J lost 0 bases, with 9 bases between them. Per the germline V gene, CDR1 is MDHEN and CDR2 is SYDVKM. As for this clone: As yet, its antigen is unknown.

The receptor was isolated from an adult with an advanced solid tumor such as melanoma, head and neck, liver or kidney cancer. The starting material was CD4+ or CD8+ T cells sorted from blood, obtained in a trial of the OX40 agonist ivuxolimab. The rearrangement joins TRBV28 to TRBJ2-4; possible D gene TRBD1, 6 bases. DNA of the CDR3: TGTGCCAGCAGTTTCCAGGGGCTAGCCAAAAACATTCAGTACTTC. This sequence encodes CASSFQGLAKNIQYF.